The rows below give T cell receptor beta chains drawn from one sample of a study of blood T cell repertoires in COVID-19. The protocol was immunoSEQ multiplex PCR, while the TCRdb copy is restricted to in-frame clones and leaves out a portion. The sample lists 200,000 to 300,000 clones, roughly four fifths seen once, with roughly 8% in the top ten. Sequencing was carried out using peripheral blood. These receptors all come from a woman of 80 years or more with COVID-19, enrolled during active disease. Each CDR3 is given with its conserved first and last residue. A D gene is named only where the DNA matches it firmly. Part of the rows lack a size; the others show once, few, many or a class for expanded clones.

CDR3 DNA,CDR3 protein,D gene,J gene,V gene,clone size
TGTGCCAGCAGCTTATTAGGCGGGACAGTCTATTCACCCCTCCACTTT,CASSLLGGTVYSPLHF,TRBD1,TRBJ1-6,TRBV5-4,NA
TGTGCCAGCAGTGCGAAGGGGCTGGTTGGCTACACCTTC,CASSAKGLVGYTF,NA,TRBJ1-2,TRBV2,NA
TGTGCCAGCAGTGAAGGGACAGCCTATGGCTACACCTTC,CASSEGTAYGYTF,NA,TRBJ1-2,TRBV6-1,NA
TGTGCCACCAGAGGCGTCGAAGGGGGCGTCAAAAACATTCAGTACTTC,CATRGVEGGVKNIQYF,TRBD1,TRBJ2-4,TRBV15,NA
TGTGCCAGCAGTCCAGGGTTCTGGAATCAGCCCCAGCATTTT,CASSPGFWNQPQHF,NA,TRBJ1-5,TRBV27,once
TGCAGCGTCGTTAGCGGTCCGAATGAGCAGTTCTTC,CSVVSGPNEQFF,NA,TRBJ2-1,TRBV29-1,NA
TGTGCTAGTGGTTTGTCAACAGGCCCCACCGGGGAGCTGTTTTTT,CASGLSTGPTGELFF,NA,TRBJ2-2,TRBV12-5,NA
TGTGCCAGTAGTACGGGGACAGATTACGAGCAGTACTTC,CASSTGTDYEQYF,TRBD1,TRBJ2-7,TRBV19,NA
TGTGCCAGCAGCCCGGACAGGAGGAATAGCAATCAGCCCCAGCATTTT,CASSPDRRNSNQPQHF,TRBD1,TRBJ1-5,TRBV5-6,NA
TGTGCCAGCAGCCCTGTCCAGGGGTACAATCAGCCCCAGCATTTT,CASSPVQGYNQPQHF,NA,TRBJ1-5,TRBV7-9,NA
TGTGCCAGTAGTATGGGGCGGTGGAATAATGAAAAACTGTTTTTT,CASSMGRWNNEKLFF,NA,TRBJ1-4,TRBV19,once
TGTGCCAGTAGCCCGGGGGTTAGCAATCAGCCCCAGCATTTT,CASSPGVSNQPQHF,NA,TRBJ1-5,TRBV19,once
TGCGCCAGCAGCTTGGATCCCGACTATGGCTACACCTTC,CASSLDPDYGYTF,NA,TRBJ1-2,TRBV5-1,NA
TGTGCCAGCAGCCTCGGGATCGGGGATGAGCAGTTCTTC,CASSLGIGDEQFF,NA,TRBJ2-1,TRBV11-1,NA
TGTGCCAGCAGCTTAGGGCCGGACTACACTGAAGCTTTCTTT,CASSLGPDYTEAFF,NA,TRBJ1-1,TRBV7-8,few
TGTGCCAGCAGCCAAGAGCCATCTAGGAACATTCAGTACTTC,CASSQEPSRNIQYF,NA,TRBJ2-4,TRBV3-1/TRBV3-2,once
TGTGCCAGTAGGATAGCTACAACTAATGAAAAACTGTTTTTT,CASRIATTNEKLFF,NA,TRBJ1-4,TRBV19,NA
TGTGCCAGCAGCTTAGTCAGCAAACTAGTAAGTAATGAGCAGTTCTTC,CASSLVSKLVSNEQFF,NA,TRBJ2-1,TRBV7-2,NA
TGCGCCAGCAGTTGGGGGAACCGGGACAGAATTAACACTGAAGCTTTCTTT,CASSWGNRDRINTEAFF,TRBD1,TRBJ1-1,TRBV23-1,once
TGTGCCAGCACTCGGACTGTTGCTTCTAGCACAGATACGCAGTATTTT,CASTRTVASSTDTQYF,NA,TRBJ2-3,TRBV5-5,NA
TGTGCCAGCAGTTACTCGATACAGAACACTGAAGCTTTCTTT,CASSYSIQNTEAFF,NA,TRBJ1-1,TRBV6-5,NA
TGTGCCAGCAGCCGCGGGACAGGGGGGCTCGAGCAGTACTTC,CASSRGTGGLEQYF,TRBD1,TRBJ2-7,TRBV7-9,NA
TGTGCCAGCAGGGGACAGGGTTACTATACGCAGTATTTT,CASRGQGYYTQYF,TRBD1,TRBJ2-3,TRBV12-3/TRBV12-4,few
TGTGCCAGCAGGGGGGGGGCAATGTGGGAGCAGTACTTC,CASRGGAMWEQYF,NA,TRBJ2-7,TRBV2,once
TGTGCCAGCAGGGGAGGAGGGTACAGAGAAGCTTTCTTT,CASRGGGYREAFF,NA,TRBJ1-1,TRBV6-5,NA
TGTGCCAGCAGCTTTTCAGGGATGGATGGCTACACCTTC,CASSFSGMDGYTF,NA,TRBJ1-2,TRBV6-2/TRBV6-3,NA
TGTGCCAGCAGTTTATCCACCGGGGGTTCGTACCCACCGAATCAGCCCCAGCATTTT,CASSLSTGGSYPPNQPQHF,NA,TRBJ1-5,TRBV28,NA
TGTGCCAGCAGCCTACGAGGACAGGAGCTCTATGGCTACACCTTC,CASSLRGQELYGYTF,TRBD1,TRBJ1-2,TRBV11-2,NA
TGTGCCACCCGTAATTGCGGGGAGCTGTTTTTT,CATRNCGELFF,NA,TRBJ2-2,TRBV21-1,NA
TGTGCCAGCAGCTTATTATCAACTTATGGCTACACCTTC,CASSLLSTYGYTF,NA,TRBJ1-2,TRBV7-2,once
TGTGCCAGCAGCCCGTCGGGCTACGAGCAGTACTTC,CASSPSGYEQYF,NA,TRBJ2-7,TRBV11-2,NA
TGTGCCCTGGGGCGCAATCAGCCCCAGCATTTT,CALGRNQPQHF,NA,TRBJ1-5,TRBV6-5,NA
TGTGCCAGCAGTGGACAGGGTAACATGGAAGAGACCCAGTACTTC,CASSGQGNMEETQYF,TRBD1,TRBJ2-5,TRBV2,NA
TGTGCCAGCAGTGGGACAGGGGTTCGGCCCCAGCATTTT,CASSGTGVRPQHF,TRBD1,TRBJ1-5,TRBV5-5,NA
TGTGCCAGCAAGGGGATAGCAAGCACAGATACGCAGTATTTT,CASKGIASTDTQYF,NA,TRBJ2-3,TRBV2,NA
TGTGCCACCAGTGATCCCGGTTTTGCAGAAGCTTTCTTT,CATSDPGFAEAFF,NA,TRBJ1-1,TRBV24-1,NA
TGTGCCAGCAGAACGACCGGGACAGCTTATGGCTACACCTTC,CASRTTGTAYGYTF,TRBD1,TRBJ1-2,TRBV27,NA
TGCGCCAGCAGCTTGGGGAGCGCGAACACTGAAGCTTTCTTT,CASSLGSANTEAFF,NA,TRBJ1-1,TRBV5-1,NA
TGCGCCAGCAGCGCCGGGGACAGGCTTACAGGCTACACCTTC,CASSAGDRLTGYTF,TRBD1,TRBJ1-2,TRBV5-1,NA
TGCGCCAGCAGCTTGGAAGGACAGGGGGGCAGAAATGAGCAGTTCTTC,CASSLEGQGGRNEQFF,TRBD1,TRBJ2-1,TRBV5-1,NA
TGCGCCAGCAGCTTGGGGTCCCCGGGCACTGAAGCTTTCTTT,CASSLGSPGTEAFF,NA,TRBJ1-1,TRBV5-1,NA
TGCGCCAGCAGCCAAGGAGGGCAGGGGTTAACCTACGAGCAGTACTTC,CASSQGGQGLTYEQYF,NA,TRBJ2-7,TRBV4-1,NA